This is a list of T cell receptor beta chains from one sample in a study of regulatory and conventional T cells in RAG deficiency. The repertoire was sequenced with immunoSEQ multiplex PCR; TCRdb's copy has only in-frame clones and lacks some. The table lists 22,000 or so clones, 85% to 95% of them singletons. This same sample was also part of a study on regulatory T cells.

Sample: CD4+ T cells sorted from blood. These receptors all stem from a human donor in good health. The CDR3 runs from the conserved cysteine through the conserved F or W. The D gene is left open where the match is weak. Clone sizes are given selectively: once, few, many, or a class where the clone is expanded.

j_call clone_size d_call v_call cdr3_nt cdr3_aa
TRBJ2-7 - TRBD1 TRBV19 TGTGCCAGTAGTATCGGACAGGGGTCCTACGAGCAGTACTTC CASSIGQGSYEQYF
TRBJ2-1 - TRBD2 TRBV30 TGTGCCTGGAGTGTAAGCCCCCTTCGGAGTAGCGGGAGGGCAGATGAGCAGTTCTTC CAWSVSPLRSSGRADEQFF
TRBJ1-6 - - TRBV11-2 TGTGCCAGCAGCCAACTGGGACGGGGTAATTCACCCCTCCACTTT CASSQLGRGNSPLHF
TRBJ2-5 once TRBD2 TRBV6-5 TGTGCCAGCAGTTACTCGACACCTAGCGGGAAAGAGACCCAGTACTTC CASSYSTPSGKETQYF
TRBJ2-7 few - TRBV7-9 TGTGCCAGCAGAAAAATTGCCCGGGACCGCACCTACGAGCAGTACTTC CASRKIARDRTYEQYF
TRBJ2-1 - TRBD2 TRBV5-1 TGCGCCAGCAGCTATACGGGAGGATCCTACAATGAGCAGTTCTTC CASSYTGGSYNEQFF
TRBJ2-1 - TRBD2 TRBV19 TGTGCCAGTAGTAATACGGGAGGGGTCTACAATGAGCAGTTCTTC CASSNTGGVYNEQFF
TRBJ2-2 once TRBD1 TRBV7-3 TGTGCCAGCAGCCCTGGACAGGGGGCTACCGGGGAGCTGTTTTTT CASSPGQGATGELFF
TRBJ1-4 - TRBD1 TRBV15 TGTGCCACCAGCAGAGATTTGAACAGGGGTAGTAAAAAACTGTTTTTT CATSRDLNRGSKKLFF
TRBJ2-3 - TRBD2 TRBV5-1 TGCGCCAGCAGCTTGGGACTAGCGGGTCCAAACCCAGATACGCAGTATTTT CASSLGLAGPNPDTQYF